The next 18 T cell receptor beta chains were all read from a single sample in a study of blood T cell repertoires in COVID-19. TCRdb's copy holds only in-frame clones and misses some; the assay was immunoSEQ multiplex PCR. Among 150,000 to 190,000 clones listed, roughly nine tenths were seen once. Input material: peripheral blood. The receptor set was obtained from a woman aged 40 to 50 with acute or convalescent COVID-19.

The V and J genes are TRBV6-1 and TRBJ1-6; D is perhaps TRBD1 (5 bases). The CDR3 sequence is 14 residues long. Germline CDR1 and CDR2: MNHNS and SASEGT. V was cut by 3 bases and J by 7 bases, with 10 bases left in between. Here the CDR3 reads CASSDRVLNSPLHF. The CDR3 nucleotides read TGTGCCAGCAGTGACAGGGTTCTAAATTCACCCCTCCACTTT.

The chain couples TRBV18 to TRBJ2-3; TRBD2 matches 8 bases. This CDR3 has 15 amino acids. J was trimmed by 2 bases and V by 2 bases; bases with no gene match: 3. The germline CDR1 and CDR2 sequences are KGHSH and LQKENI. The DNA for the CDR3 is TGTGCCAGCTCACCAGATAGCGGGGTCACAGATACGCAGTATTTT. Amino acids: CASSPDSGVTDTQYF.

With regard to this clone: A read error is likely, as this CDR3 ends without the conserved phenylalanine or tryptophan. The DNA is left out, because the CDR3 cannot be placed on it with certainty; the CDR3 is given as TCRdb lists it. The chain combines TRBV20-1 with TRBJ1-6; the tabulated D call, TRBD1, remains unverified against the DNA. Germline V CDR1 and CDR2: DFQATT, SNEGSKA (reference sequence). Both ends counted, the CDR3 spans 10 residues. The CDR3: CSASGQGMLV.

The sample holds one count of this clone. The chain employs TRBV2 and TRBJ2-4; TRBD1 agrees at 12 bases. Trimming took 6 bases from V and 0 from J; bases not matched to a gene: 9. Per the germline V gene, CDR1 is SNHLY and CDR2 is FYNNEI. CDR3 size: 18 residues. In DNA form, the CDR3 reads TGTGCCAGCAGCCCGGGACAGGGGGCGCCTTTAGCCAAAAACATTCAGTACTTC. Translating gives CASSPGQGAPLAKNIQYF.

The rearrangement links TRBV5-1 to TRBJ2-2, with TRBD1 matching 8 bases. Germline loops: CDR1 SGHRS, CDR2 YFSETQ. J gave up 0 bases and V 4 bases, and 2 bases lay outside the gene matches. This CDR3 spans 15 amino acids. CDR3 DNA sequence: TGCGCCAGCAGCCCGGGACAGGCGAACACCGGGGAGCTGTTTTTT. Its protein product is CASSPGQANTGELFF.

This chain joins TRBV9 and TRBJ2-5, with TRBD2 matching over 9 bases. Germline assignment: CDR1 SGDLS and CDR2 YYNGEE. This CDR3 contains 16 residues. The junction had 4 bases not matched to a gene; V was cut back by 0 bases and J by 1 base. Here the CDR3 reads CASSVAASGTQETQYF. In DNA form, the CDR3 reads TGTGCCAGCAGCGTAGCGGCTAGCGGGACCCAAGAGACCCAGTACTTC.

The CDR3 bases are TGTGCCAGCAGCCTCGACAGGCGCCCTAATCAGCCCCAGCATTTT. It is translated as CASSLDRRPNQPQHF. The chain combines TRBV6-2 or TRBV6-3 with TRBJ1-5, with D possibly TRBD1 on 6 matching bases. Trimming shortened V by 6 bases and J by 4 bases, and 16 bases separated the two germline ends. Germline V lookup: CDR1 MNHEY, CDR2 SVGEGT. This CDR3 is 15 amino acids long.

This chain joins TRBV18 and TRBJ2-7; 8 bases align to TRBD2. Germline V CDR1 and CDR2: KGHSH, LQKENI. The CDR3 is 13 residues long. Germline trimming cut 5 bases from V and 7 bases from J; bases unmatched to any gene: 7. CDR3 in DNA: TGTGCCAGCTCATGGGCGCCGGGGGGGGAGCAGTACTTC. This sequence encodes CASSWAPGGEQYF.

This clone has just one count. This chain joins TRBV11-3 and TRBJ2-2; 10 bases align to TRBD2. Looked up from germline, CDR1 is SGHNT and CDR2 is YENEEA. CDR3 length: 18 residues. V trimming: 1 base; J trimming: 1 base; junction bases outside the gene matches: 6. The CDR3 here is CASSLVTGTSVNTGELFF. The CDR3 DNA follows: TGTGCCAGCAGCTTAGTTACCGGGACTAGCGTGAACACCGGGGAGCTGTTTTTT. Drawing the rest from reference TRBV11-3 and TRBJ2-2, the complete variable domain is EAGVVQSPRYKIIEKKQPVAFWCNPISGHNTLYWYLQNLGQGPELLIRYENEEAVDDSQLPKDRFSAERLKGVDSTLKIQPAELGDSAVYLCASSLVTGTSVNTGELFFGEGSRLTVL.

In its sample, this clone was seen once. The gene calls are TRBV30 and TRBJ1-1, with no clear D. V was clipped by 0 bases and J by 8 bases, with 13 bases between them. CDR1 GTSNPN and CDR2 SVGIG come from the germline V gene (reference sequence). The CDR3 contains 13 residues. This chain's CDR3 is CAWSVNVGVEAFF. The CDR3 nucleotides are TGTGCCTGGAGTGTTAACGTCGGTGTGGAAGCTTTCTTT. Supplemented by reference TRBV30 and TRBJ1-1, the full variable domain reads SQTIHQWPATLVQPVGSPLSLECTVEGTSNPNLYWYRQAAGRGLQLLFYSVGIGQISSEVPQNLSASRPQDRQFILSSKKLLLSDSGFYLCAWSVNVGVEAFFGQGTRLTVV.

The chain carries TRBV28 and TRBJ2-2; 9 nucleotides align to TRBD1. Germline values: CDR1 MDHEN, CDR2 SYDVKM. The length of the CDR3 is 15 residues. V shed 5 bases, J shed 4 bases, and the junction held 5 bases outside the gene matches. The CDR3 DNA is TGTGCCAGCAGTCTACAGGGGGCCGGCACCGGGGAGCTGTTTTTT. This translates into CASSLQGAGTGELFF.

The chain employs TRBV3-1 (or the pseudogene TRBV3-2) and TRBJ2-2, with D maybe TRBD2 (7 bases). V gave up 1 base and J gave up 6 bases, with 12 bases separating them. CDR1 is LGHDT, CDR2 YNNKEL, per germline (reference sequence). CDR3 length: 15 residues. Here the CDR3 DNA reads TGTGCCAGCAGCCAAGTACCGGGGGGCCCCGGGGAGCTGTTTTTT. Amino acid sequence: CASSQVPGGPGELFF.

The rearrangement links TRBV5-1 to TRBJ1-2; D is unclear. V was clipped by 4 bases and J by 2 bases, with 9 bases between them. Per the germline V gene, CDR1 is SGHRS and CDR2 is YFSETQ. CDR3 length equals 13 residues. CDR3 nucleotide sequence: TGCGCCAGCAGCGAAGCGGGGAACTATGGCTACACCTTC. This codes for CASSEAGNYGYTF. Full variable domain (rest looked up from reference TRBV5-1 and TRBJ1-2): KAGVTQTPRYLIKTRGQQVTLSCSPISGHRSVSWYQQTPGQGLQFLFEYFSETQRNKGNFPGRFSGRQFSNSRSEMNVSTLELGDSALYLCASSEAGNYGYTFGSGTRLTVV.

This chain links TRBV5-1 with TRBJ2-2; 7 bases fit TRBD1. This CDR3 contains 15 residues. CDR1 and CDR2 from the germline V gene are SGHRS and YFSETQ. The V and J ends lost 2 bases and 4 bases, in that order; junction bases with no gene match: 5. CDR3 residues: CASSFLQGLTGELFF. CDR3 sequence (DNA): TGCGCCAGCAGCTTTCTACAGGGGCTCACCGGGGAGCTGTTTTTT.

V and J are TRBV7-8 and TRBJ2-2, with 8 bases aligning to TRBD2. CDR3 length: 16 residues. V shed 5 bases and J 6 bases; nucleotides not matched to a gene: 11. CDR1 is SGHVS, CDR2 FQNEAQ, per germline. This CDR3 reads CASSEREIRGAGELFF. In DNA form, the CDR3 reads TGTGCCAGCAGCGAGCGGGAGATCCGAGGGGCCGGGGAGCTGTTTTTT.

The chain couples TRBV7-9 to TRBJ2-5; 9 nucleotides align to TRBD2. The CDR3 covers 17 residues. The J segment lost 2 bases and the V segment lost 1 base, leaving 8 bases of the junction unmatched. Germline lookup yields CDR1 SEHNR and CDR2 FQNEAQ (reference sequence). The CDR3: CASSLGPSGVIQETQYF. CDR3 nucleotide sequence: TGTGCCAGCAGCTTAGGCCCTAGCGGGGTGATTCAAGAGACCCAGTACTTC.

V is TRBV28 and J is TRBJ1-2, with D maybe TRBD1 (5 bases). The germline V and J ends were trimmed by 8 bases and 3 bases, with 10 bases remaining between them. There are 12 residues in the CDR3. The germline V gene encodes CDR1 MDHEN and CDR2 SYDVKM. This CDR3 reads CASGGNHYGYTF. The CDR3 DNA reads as TGTGCCAGCGGGGGGAATCACTATGGCTACACCTTC.

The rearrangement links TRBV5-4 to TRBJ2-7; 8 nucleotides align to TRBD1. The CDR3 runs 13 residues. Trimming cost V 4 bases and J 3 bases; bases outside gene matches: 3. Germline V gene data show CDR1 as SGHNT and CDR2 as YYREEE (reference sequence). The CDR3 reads CASSLDRGYEQYF. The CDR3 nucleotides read TGTGCCAGCAGCCTCGACAGGGGCTACGAGCAGTACTTC.